These 2 T cell receptor beta chains were all obtained from the same sample, sequenced in a study of CXCR3-negative and CXCR3-positive naive CD8 T cells. Libraries were UMI-labeled 5' RACE TRB cDNA. TCRdb processed the 5' RACE reads again and assigns one entry to each CDR3 protein, with no DNA. The specimen's table records 45,000 to 70,000 distinct CDR3 sequences. The sequenced sample consisted of memory CD8+ T cells from blood. Every receptor here comes from a human donor in good health. Some clones in this sample may be carry-over from other donors' samples.

The genes are TRBV29-1 and TRBJ2-1; TCRdb's D call, TRBD1, is unchecked because there is no DNA. The germline V gene encodes CDR1 SQVTM and CDR2 ANQGSEA. The CDR3 is 14 residues long. This CDR3 reads CSVEGEPIQIEQFF.

The genes are TRBV28 and TRBJ1-2; TCRdb selects TRBD1, and the lack of DNA leaves this call unchecked. The CDR3 contains 11 residues. Germline-derived CDR1 and CDR2 are MDHEN and SYDVKM. This chain's CDR3 is CASTGAYGYTF.